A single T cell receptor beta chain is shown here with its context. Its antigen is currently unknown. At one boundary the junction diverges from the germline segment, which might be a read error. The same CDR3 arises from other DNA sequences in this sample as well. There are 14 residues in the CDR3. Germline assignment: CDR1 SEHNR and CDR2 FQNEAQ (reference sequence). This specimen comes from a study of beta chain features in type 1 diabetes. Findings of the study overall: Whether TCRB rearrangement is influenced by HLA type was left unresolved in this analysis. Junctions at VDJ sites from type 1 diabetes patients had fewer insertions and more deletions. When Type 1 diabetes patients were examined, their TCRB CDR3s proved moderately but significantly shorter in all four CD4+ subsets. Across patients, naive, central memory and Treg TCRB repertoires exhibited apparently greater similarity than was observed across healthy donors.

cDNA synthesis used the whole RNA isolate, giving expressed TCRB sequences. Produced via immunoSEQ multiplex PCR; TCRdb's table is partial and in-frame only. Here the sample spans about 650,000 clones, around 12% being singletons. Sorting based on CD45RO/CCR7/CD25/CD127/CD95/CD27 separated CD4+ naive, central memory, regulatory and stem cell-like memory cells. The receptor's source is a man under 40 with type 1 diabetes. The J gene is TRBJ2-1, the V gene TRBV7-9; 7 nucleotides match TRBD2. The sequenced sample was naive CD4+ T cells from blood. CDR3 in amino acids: CASSLDWSGGEQFF. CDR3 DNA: TGTGCCAGCAGTTTAGACTGGTCGGGAGGTGAGCAGTTCTTC.